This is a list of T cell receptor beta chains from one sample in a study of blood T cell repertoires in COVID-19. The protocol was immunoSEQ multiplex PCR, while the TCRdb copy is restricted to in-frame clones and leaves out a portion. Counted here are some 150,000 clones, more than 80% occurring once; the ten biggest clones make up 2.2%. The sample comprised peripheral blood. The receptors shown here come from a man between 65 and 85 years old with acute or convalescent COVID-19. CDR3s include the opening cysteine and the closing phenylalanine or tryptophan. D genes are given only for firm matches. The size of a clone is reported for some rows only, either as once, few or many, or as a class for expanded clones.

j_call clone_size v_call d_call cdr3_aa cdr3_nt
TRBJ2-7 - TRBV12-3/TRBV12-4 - CASSLGQGEYF TGTGCCAGCAGTCTTGGACAAGGGGAGTACTTC
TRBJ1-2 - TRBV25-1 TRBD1 CASSTQGALDGYTF TGTGCCAGCAGCACACAGGGGGCTCTGGATGGCTACACCTTC
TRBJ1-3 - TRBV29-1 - CSVRGGTDSGNTIYF TGCAGCGTTAGAGGAGGTACCGACTCTGGAAACACCATATATTTT
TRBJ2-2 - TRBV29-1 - CSVGGQSSNTGELFF TGCAGCGTCGGGGGACAGTCATCGAACACCGGGGAGCTGTTTTTT
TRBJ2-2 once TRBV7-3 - CASSLIGMNTGELFF TGTGCCAGCAGCTTAATCGGGATGAACACCGGGGAGCTGTTTTTT
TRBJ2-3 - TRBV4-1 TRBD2 CASSQEPTSGGGDTQYF TGCGCCAGCAGCCAAGAGCCCACTAGCGGGGGGGGCGATACGCAGTATTTT
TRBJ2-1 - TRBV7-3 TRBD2 CASSLRGGGLAQYNEQFF TGTGCCAGCAGCTTAAGGGGGGGAGGACTAGCGCAATACAATGAGCAGTTCTTC
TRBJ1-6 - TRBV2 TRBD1 CASSDWDFTGGLSPLHF TGTGCCAGCAGCGACTGGGACTTTACAGGGGGCCTTTCACCCCTCCACTTT
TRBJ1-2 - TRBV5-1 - CASSLDSDGYTF TGCGCCAGCAGCTTGGACAGTGATGGCTACACCTTC
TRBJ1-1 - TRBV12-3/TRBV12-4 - CASSLRQVVEAFF TGTGCCAGCAGTTTAAGGCAGGTTGTTGAAGCTTTCTTT
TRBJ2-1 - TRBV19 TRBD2 CASGPRGGQNNEQFF TGTGCCAGTGGCCCCCGCGGGGGGCAAAACAATGAGCAGTTCTTC
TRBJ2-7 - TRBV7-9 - CASSSQGIEQYF TGTGCCAGCAGCTCCCAGGGGATTGAGCAGTACTTC
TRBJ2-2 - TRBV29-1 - CSVEVGGETGELFF TGCAGCGTTGAAGTAGGGGGTGAAACCGGGGAGCTGTTTTTT
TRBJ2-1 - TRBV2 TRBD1 CASMIDRGGYNEQFF TGTGCCAGCATGATCGACAGGGGGGGCTACAATGAGCAGTTCTTC
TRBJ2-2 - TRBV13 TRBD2 CASRTGLAFGELFF TGTGCCAGCAGAACAGGACTAGCGTTCGGGGAGCTGTTTTTT
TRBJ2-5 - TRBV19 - CASSLGGLQETQYF TGTGCCAGTAGTTTAGGAGGCCTCCAAGAGACCCAGTACTTC
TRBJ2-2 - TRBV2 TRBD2 CASSVATSDISGELFF TGTGCCAGCAGTGTTGCGACTAGCGACATCAGCGGGGAGCTGTTTTTT
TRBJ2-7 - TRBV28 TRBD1 CASSSSGTATYEQYF TGTGCCAGCAGTTCTTCCGGGACAGCTACCTACGAGCAGTACTTC
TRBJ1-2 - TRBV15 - CATSRAQDNYGYTF TGTGCCACCAGCAGAGCCCAGGATAACTATGGCTACACCTTC
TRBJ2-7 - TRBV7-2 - CASSSGTRLGEQYF TGTGCCAGCAGCTCCGGGACTCGCCTAGGTGAGCAGTACTTC
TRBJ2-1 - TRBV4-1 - CASSQGQAGGNEQFF TGCGCCAGCAGCCAAGGACAGGCAGGCGGCAATGAGCAGTTCTTC
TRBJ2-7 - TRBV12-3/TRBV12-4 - CASSFRGIEQYF TGTGCCAGCAGTTTCCGCGGGATCGAGCAGTACTTC
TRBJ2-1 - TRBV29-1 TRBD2 CSVGATGGRYNEQFF TGCAGCGTTGGGGCCACGGGCGGGAGGTATAATGAGCAGTTCTTC
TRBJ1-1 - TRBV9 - CASSVDGGNTEAFF TGTGCCAGCAGCGTGGACGGAGGGAACACTGAAGCTTTCTTT
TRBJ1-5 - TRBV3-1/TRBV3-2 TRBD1 CASSHAGQGNQPQHF TGTGCCAGCAGCCATGCGGGACAGGGGAATCAGCCCCAGCATTTT
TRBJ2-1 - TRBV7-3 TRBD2 CASSSQMTSEGEQFF TGTGCCAGCAGCTCCCAGATGACTAGCGAGGGCGAGCAGTTCTTC
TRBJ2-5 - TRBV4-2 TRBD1 CASSQDAGQGAFVQETQYF TGTGCCAGCAGCCAAGATGCAGGACAGGGGGCATTCGTCCAAGAGACCCAGTACTTC
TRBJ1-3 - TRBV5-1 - CASSLGGPGNTIYF TGCGCCAGCAGCTTGGGGGGCCCTGGAAACACCATATATTTT
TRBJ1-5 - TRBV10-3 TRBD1 CAISDGAGGDQPQHF TGTGCCATCAGTGACGGGGCAGGGGGCGATCAGCCCCAGCATTTT
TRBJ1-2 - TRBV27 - CASSQEVGDYGYTF TGTGCCAGCAGCCAGGAAGTCGGGGACTATGGCTACACCTTC
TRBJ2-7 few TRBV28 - CASRPPKIYEQYF TGTGCCAGCCGTCCACCTAAGATTTACGAGCAGTACTTC
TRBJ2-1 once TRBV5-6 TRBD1 CASSSGQGGHNEQFF TGTGCCAGCAGCTCGGGACAGGGGGGGCACAATGAGCAGTTCTTC
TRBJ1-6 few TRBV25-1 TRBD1 CASSEATRGLSPLHF TGTGCCAGCAGTGAAGCAACGAGGGGGCTCTCACCCCTCCACTTT
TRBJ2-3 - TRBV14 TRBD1 CASSPPGAGGADTQYF TGTGCCAGCAGCCCCCCCGGGGCAGGGGGCGCGGATACGCAGTATTTT
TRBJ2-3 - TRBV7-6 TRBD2 CASSFSPKGLAGVTADTQYF TGTGCCAGCAGCTTTTCCCCAAAGGGACTAGCGGGAGTGACGGCAGATACGCAGTATTTT
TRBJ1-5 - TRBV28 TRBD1 CATHGAGGNNQPQHF TGTGCCACCCACGGGGCAGGGGGTAACAATCAGCCCCAGCATTTT
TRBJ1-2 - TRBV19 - CASTRGPGVNGYTF TGTGCCAGTACCAGAGGGCCAGGGGTTAATGGCTACACCTTC
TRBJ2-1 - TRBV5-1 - CASSSITGNEQFF TGCGCCAGCTCCTCGATCACGGGGAACGAGCAGTTCTTC
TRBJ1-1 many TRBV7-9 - CASSLQGLNTEAFF TGTGCCAGCAGCTTACAGGGCCTGAACACTGAAGCTTTCTTT
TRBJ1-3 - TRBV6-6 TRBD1 CASSYSNRGSGNTIYF TGTGCCAGCAGTTACTCCAACAGGGGCTCCGGAAACACCATATATTTT
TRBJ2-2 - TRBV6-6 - CASSPSLDRHLAGELFF TGTGCCAGCAGTCCTTCCCTCGACCGACATCTCGCCGGGGAGCTGTTTTTT
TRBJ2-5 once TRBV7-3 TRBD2 CASSQAGGLGEETQYF TGTGCCAGCAGTCAAGCGGGAGGGCTCGGGGAGGAGACCCAGTACTTC